The 15 T cell receptor beta chains below all came from one sample that was sequenced in a study of brain metastases from non-small cell lung cancer. The repertoire was sequenced with immunoSEQ multiplex PCR; TCRdb's copy has only in-frame clones and lacks some. Seen here are around 1,600 clones, over 90% observed once, and the top ten hold approximately 4%. The sequenced material came from tissue from a brain metastasis. These TCRs come from a donor aged 40 or older with non-small cell lung cancer.

The rearrangement uses TRBV14 and TRBJ1-1; no firm D call. V lost 1 base, J lost 1 base, and 13 bases lay in between. Germline loops: CDR1 SGHDN, CDR2 FVKESK. The CDR3 consists of 16 residues. The CDR3 DNA reads as TGTGCCAGCAGCCAAGCCCATGGACGGGGGAACACTGAAGCTTTCTTT. The encoded protein is CASSQAHGRGNTEAFF.

The chain combines TRBV4-3 with TRBJ1-1; D call uncertain. The CDR3 is made up of 15 amino acids. Trimming removed 0 bases at V and 4 bases at J, with 12 bases between. Germline CDR1 is LGHNA and CDR2 is YSLEER. CDR3: CASSQDWLAGTEAFF. DNA of the CDR3: TGCGCCAGCAGCCAAGATTGGCTGGCGGGCACTGAAGCTTTCTTT.

This chain joins TRBV28 and TRBJ2-3; D ambiguous. The length of the CDR3 is 11 residues. Trimming cost V 6 bases and J 5 bases, with 6 bases left between them. Germline V CDR1 and CDR2: MDHEN, SYDVKM. CDR3 DNA sequence: TGTGCCAGCAGCCTTAGAGATACGCAGTATTTT. Its translation is CASSLRDTQYF. Supplemented by reference TRBV28 and TRBJ2-3, the full variable domain reads DVKVTQSSRYLVKRTGEKVFLECVQDMDHENMFWYRQDPGLGLRLIYFSYDVKMKEKGDIPEGYSVSREKKERFSLILESASTNQTSMYLCASSLRDTQYFGPGTRLTVL.

V gene TRBV18 combines with J gene TRBJ2-2; no clear D gene. The CDR3 extends over 14 amino acids. Trimming pared 3 bases from V and 1 base from J, leaving 6 bases between. The V gene's germline CDR1 is KGHSH and CDR2 LQKENI. As DNA, the CDR3 is TGTGCCAGCTCACCCCCACAGAACACCGGGGAGCTGTTTTTT. Its protein is CASSPPQNTGELFF.

The chain links TRBV12-5 to TRBJ1-2; TRBD1 might be the D (5 bases). The CDR3 is 13 residues long. Germline V gene data show CDR1 as LGHNT and CDR2 as FRNRAP. V lost 4 bases and J 5 bases, leaving 11 bases between the germline ends. For the CDR3, the DNA is TGTGCTAGTGGTTGGCAGGGTGGGTATGGCTACACCTTC. This codes for CASGWQGGYGYTF.

A few counts support this clone. This chain joins TRBV19 and TRBJ2-1, with D possibly matching TRBD1 (5 bases). CDR3 size: 14 residues. In germline, CDR1 is LNHDA, CDR2 SQIVND (reference sequence). V lost 3 bases and J 6 bases, leaving 12 bases between the germline ends. The CDR3 spells CASSILTDPNEQFF. The CDR3 DNA sequence: TGTGCCAGTAGTATCTTGACAGACCCCAATGAGCAGTTCTTC. Full variable domain (rest looked up from reference TRBV19 and TRBJ2-1): DGGITQSPKYLFRKEGQNVTLSCEQNLNHDAMYWYRQDPGQGLRLIYYSQIVNDFQKGDIAEGYSVSREKKESFPLTVTSAQKNPTAFYLCASSILTDPNEQFFGPGTRLTVL.

V usage is TRBV7-9 and J usage is TRBJ1-4; TRBD1 might be the D (6 bases). The germline V gene encodes CDR1 SEHNR and CDR2 FQNEAQ (reference sequence). V was cut by 5 bases and J by 8 bases, with 12 bases left in between. The CDR3 runs 13 residues. The CDR3 region is CASSAQGLEKLFF. CDR3 in DNA: TGTGCCAGCAGCGCACAGGGTCTCGAAAAACTGTTTTTT. The full variable domain, completed using reference TRBV7-9 and TRBJ1-4, is DTGVSQNPRHKITKRGQNVTFRCDPISEHNRLYWYRQTLGQGPEFLTYFQNEAQLEKSRLLSDRFSAERPKGSFSTLEIQRTEQGDSAMYLCASSAQGLEKLFFGSGTQLSVL.

This chain links TRBV30 with TRBJ2-5; D gene ambiguous. The V end lost 0 bases, the J end lost 5 bases, and 7 bases lay between the germline ends. CDR3 length: 12 residues. Germline V gene sequence: CDR1 GTSNPN, CDR2 SVGIG (reference sequence). Here the CDR3 DNA reads TGTGCCTGGAGTGTACAGAGGGAGACCCAGTACTTC. This gives the protein CAWSVQRETQYF.

This clone has only one observation. The CDR3 sequence: CASSQVRSGGKYF. The CDR3 nucleotides are TGTGCCAGCAGCCAAGTAAGAAGCGGGGGGAAGTACTTC. J is TRBJ2-5 and V is TRBV3-1 (or the pseudogene TRBV3-2); the match to TRBD2 covers 9 bases. Trimming at V came to 1 base and at J to 12 bases, leaving 6 bases not matched to a gene. Germline V lookup: CDR1 LGHDT, CDR2 YNNKEL (reference sequence). The CDR3 consists of 13 residues.

J is TRBJ2-5 and V is TRBV5-1, with TRBD1 matching 7 bases. V shed 5 bases and J 9 bases; nucleotides not matched to a gene: 7. Germline lookup yields CDR1 SGHRS and CDR2 YFSETQ. The CDR3 is 12 amino acids. In DNA, the CDR3 is TGCGCCAGCAGGGAATCCCAGGGGGCCCAGTACTTC. It yields the protein CASRESQGAQYF.

This clone was counted once. The chain is built from TRBV18 and TRBJ2-2; D is unclear. CDR1 is KGHSH and CDR2 is LQKENI in the germline V gene. V was cut by 0 bases and J by 1 base, with 6 bases left in between. The CDR3 loop spans 15 amino acids. CDR3 residues: CASSPPSQNTGELFF. The CDR3 nucleotides are TGTGCCAGCTCACCACCCTCTCAGAACACCGGGGAGCTGTTTTTT.

J is TRBJ1-3 and V is TRBV6-5; D gene unclear. Germline CDR1 reads MNHEY; CDR2 reads SVGAGI. V lost 7 bases and J lost 5, with 6 bases in between. This CDR3 spans 11 amino acids. The CDR3 sequence is CASMVRNTIYF. DNA of the CDR3: TGTGCCAGCATGGTAAGAAACACCATATATTTT.

The rearrangement joins TRBV6-5 to TRBJ1-2, with D unresolved. The CDR3 is 14 amino acids. Germline CDR1 reads MNHEY; CDR2 reads SVGAGI. V lost 0 bases, J lost 5 bases, and 10 bases lay in between. CDR3 nucleotides: TGTGCCAGCAGTTACTCGGAGAGGGTTTATGGCTACACCTTC. It encodes CASSYSERVYGYTF.

The chain is built from TRBV5-1 and TRBJ2-5; perhaps TRBD2 as D (6 bases). In germline, CDR1 is SGHRS, CDR2 YFSETQ. Trimming shortened V by 2 bases and J by 3 bases, and 8 bases separated the two germline ends. The CDR3 runs 13 residues. Written as DNA, the CDR3 is TGCGCCAGCAGCTTTGGAGGGAAAGAGACCCAGTACTTC. This encodes CASSFGGKETQYF.

V usage is TRBV9 and J usage is TRBJ2-3, with a weak D call TRBD1 (6 bases). Trimming cost V 0 bases and J 3 bases, with 11 bases left between them. Germline CDR1 SGDLS, CDR2 YYNGEE. The CDR3 has 15 amino acids. CDR3 sequence (DNA): TGTGCCAGCAGCGTAGAACAGGGAAGGACAGATACGCAGTATTTT. Protein sequence: CASSVEQGRTDTQYF.